The clone carrying this T cell receptor beta chain has more than one count but fewer than ten. Its antigen is unknown. This sample stems from a study of early T cells in non-severe SARS-CoV-2 infection. Study summary: The chains were unpaired, and the sequenced material was bulk RNA from unsorted whole blood.

Study conclusions and caveats: Anti-spike CD8 responses were favored in VDJdb matching, and private and CD4 specificities were missed.

Each single cDNA molecule received a unique molecular identifier. TCRdb redid the calling of the 5' RACE reads with MiXCR, one entry per CDR3 protein. Here the sample spans around 50,000 distinct CDR3 sequences, 10% to 15% being singletons. Per the germline V gene, CDR1 is SGHVS and CDR2 is FQNEAQ. The CDR3 has 16 residues. Trimming pared 4 bases from V and 0 bases from J, leaving 13 bases between. Sequencing was carried out using whole blood. This TCR derives from an adult who was a healthcare worker with PCR-confirmed SARS-CoV-2 infection or an uninfected control (not recorded which). This chain joins TRBV7-8 and TRBJ2-1, with TRBD2 as a possible D gene (6 bases). The CDR3 loop reads CASSSIGGSSYNEQFF. Written as DNA, the CDR3 is TGTGCCAGCAGCTCAATCGGGGGTAGCTCCTACAATGAGCAGTTCTTC. Drawing the rest from reference TRBV7-8 and TRBJ2-1, the complete variable domain is GAGVSQSPRYKVAKRGQDVALRCDPISGHVSLFWYQQALGQGPEFLTYFQNEAQLDKSGLPSDRFFAERPEGSVSTLKIQRTQQEDSAVYLCASSSIGGSSYNEQFFGPGTRLTVL.